One and the same sample provided the 7 T cell receptor beta chains below, sequenced in a study of blood T cells in healthy people across ages. A sample-barcoded 5' primer and a J-beta primer mix were used in a second PCR of roughly 6 to 11 cycles. TCRdb processed the 5' RACE reads anew with MiXCR; each CDR3 protein has one entry. The sample contains about 1.4 million distinct CDR3 sequences, roughly 64% of which appear only once. The sample consisted of blood. All receptors come from a man between 18 and 29 years old in good health.

The V gene is TRBV6-6, the J gene TRBJ2-2, with 14 positions matching TRBD2. This CDR3 region has 16 residues. The V gene's germline CDR1 is MNHNY and CDR2 SVGAGI (reference sequence). The J segment lost 6 bases and the V segment lost 0 bases, leaving 0 bases of the junction unmatched. The CDR3 is CASSYSGLAGAGELFF. The DNA of the CDR3 is TGTGCCAGCAGTTACTCGGGACTAGCGGGGGCCGGGGAGCTGTTTTTT.

The sample holds one count of this clonotype. The J gene is TRBJ2-4, the V gene TRBV4-3; 7 bases fit TRBD2. Matching the DNA end better, TRBJ2-5 makes the J call doubtful. This CDR3 is built from 16 residues. Germline V gene lookup returns CDR1 LGHNA and CDR2 YSLEER. The CDR3 region is CASSQDRPGGEETQYF. In DNA form, the CDR3 reads TGCGCCAGCAGCCAAGATCGGCCGGGGGGTGAGGAGACCCAGTACTTC.

The rearrangement links TRBV30 to TRBJ2-7; 9 bases are shared with TRBD1. The CDR3 spans 16 residues. Germline V gene sequence: CDR1 GTSNPN, CDR2 SVGIG (reference sequence). V was pared by 2 bases and J by 7 bases, with 15 bases of the junction left unmatched. CDR3 nucleotides: TGTGCCTGGAGTTCCGGGACAGGGCCTATGGGGGGTGAGCAGTACTTC. Translating it yields CAWSSGTGPMGGEQYF.

In this sample, this clonotype turned up a few times. The V and J genes are TRBV27 and TRBJ2-1; 12 bases fit TRBD1. Germline V gives CDR1 MNHEY, CDR2 SMNVEV (reference sequence). V was clipped by 4 bases and J by 7 bases; unmatched bases: 14. The CDR3 is 18 residues long. The CDR3 DNA sequence: TGTGCCAGCAGTTCTTTGTTTTATGGGACAGGGGGCTTGAATGAGCAGTTCTTC. Its protein product is CASSSLFYGTGGLNEQFF.

V usage is TRBV28 and J usage is TRBJ2-7; 8 bases fit TRBD1. Germline values: CDR1 MDHEN, CDR2 SYDVKM. J was trimmed by 0 bases and V by 2 bases; bases with no gene match: 3. The CDR3 has 15 amino acids. CDR3 in amino acids: CASSLRTGFSYEQYF. The CDR3 DNA follows: TGTGCCAGCAGTTTAAGGACAGGGTTCTCCTACGAGCAGTACTTC.

The chain recombines TRBV12-3 or TRBV12-4 with TRBJ1-4, with D possibly matching TRBD1 (6 bases). Trimming removed 8 bases at V and 3 bases at J, with 13 bases between. The CDR3 length is 14 residues. Here the CDR3 DNA reads TGTGCCAGCGGAAGCGGGGGGCCTAATGAAAAACTGTTTTTT. Translation gives CASGSGGPNEKLFF.

The rearrangement links TRBV7-2 to TRBJ2-5, with 10 positions matching TRBD2. Matching the DNA end better, TRBJ2-7 makes the J call doubtful. The CDR3 is 17 amino acids. Germline-derived CDR1 and CDR2 are SGHTA and FQGNSA. The CDR3 DNA is TGTGCCAGCAGCTTAGCACCCCTAGCGGGAGCCACCTACGAGCAGTACTTC. It codes for CASSLAPLAGATYEQYF.